Only a few counts were recorded for the clone carrying this T cell receptor (beta chain). Its antigen is not known. These data belong to a study of identical twins. Whole-study findings and limits: The authors noted that invariant MAIT and iNKT cells could partly confound zero-insertion analyses. Excess twin sharing in beta out-of-frame sequences was weaker. Fewer insertions characterized abundant cord blood beta clonotypes, whereas memory repertoires showed none.

Unique molecular identifiers were present on cDNA, and template switching added a universal primer site. TCRdb re-called the 5' RACE reads with MiXCR, one entry per CDR3 protein. The sample lists about 570,000 distinct CDR3 sequences; more than 9% were seen once. Deletions cut 0 bases from V and 6 bases from J, with 16 bases between. In germline, CDR1 is SGDLS, CDR2 YYNGEE. The CDR3 totals 16 residues. These data were likewise used in another study, on yellow fever vaccine responses in identical twins.

The specimen was PBMCs. V and J are TRBV9 and TRBJ2-1; a weak D match, TRBD2 (6 bases). The TCR was taken from a woman aged 18-35 years in good health. This CDR3 is CASSVGGTYPPNEQFF. For the CDR3, the DNA is TGTGCCAGCAGCGTAGGGGGGACTTACCCCCCCAATGAGCAGTTCTTC.